The entry below gives a single T cell receptor beta chain sequence along with its context. This CDR3 spans 14 amino acids. Germline V CDR1 and CDR2: MGHDK, SYGVNS. The V gene lost 6 bases and the J gene lost 8 bases, with 19 bases spanning the gap. The data derive from a study of Graves' ophthalmopathy and Graves' hyperthyroidism. The wider study: Specimen type is peripheral blood, obtained at initial diagnosis before any treatment.

The authors amplified TCR beta CDR3 regions, and they did so from RNA transcripts for repertoire sequencing. In the first round, RT-PCR was carried out with HTBI primers, and a multiplex PCR formed the second round. Via MiXCR, TCRdb re-called the multiplex PCR reads, giving one row per CDR3 protein. Of 660,000 or so distinct CDR3 sequences in the sample, roughly 41% are singletons; the top ten hold roughly 3%. The sequence derives from an adult man with Graves' ophthalmopathy. The chain joins TRBV25-1 to TRBJ2-5; D gene unclear. Sequencing input: peripheral blood. This CDR3 reads CASSVDGSVHTQYF. For the CDR3, the DNA is TGTGCCAGCAGCGTTGATGGCTCGGTACATACCCAGTACTTC.